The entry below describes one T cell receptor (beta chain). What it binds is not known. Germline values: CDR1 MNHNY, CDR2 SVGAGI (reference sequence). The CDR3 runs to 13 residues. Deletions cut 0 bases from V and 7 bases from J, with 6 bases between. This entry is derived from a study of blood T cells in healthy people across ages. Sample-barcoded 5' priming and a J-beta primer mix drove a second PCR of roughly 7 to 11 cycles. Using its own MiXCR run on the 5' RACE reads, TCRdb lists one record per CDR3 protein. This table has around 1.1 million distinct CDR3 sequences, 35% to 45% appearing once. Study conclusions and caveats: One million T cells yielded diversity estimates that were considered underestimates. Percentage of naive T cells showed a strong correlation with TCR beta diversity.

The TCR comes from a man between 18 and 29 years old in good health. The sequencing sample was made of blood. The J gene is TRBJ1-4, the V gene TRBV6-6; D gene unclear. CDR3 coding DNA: TGTGCCAGCAGTTACTCCACGGTTGAAAAACTGTTTTTT. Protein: CASSYSTVEKLFF.